The 27 T cell receptor beta chains reported below all come from one sample, sequenced in a study of T cell responses to AZD1222 COVID-19 vaccine. Clones were sequenced by immunoSEQ multiplex PCR, and TCRdb holds only the in-frame ones, with some missing. Of 100,000 or so clones detected, around 96% appear once; the ten largest clones hold more than 2%. The source was peripheral blood, collected on day 0 of AZD1222 vaccination. These receptors were obtained from an adult in good health.

The chain joins TRBV19 to TRBJ2-2; TRBD2 might be the D (6 bases). The ends were cut back, 8 bases at V and 1 base at J, with 11 bases in the middle. The CDR3 runs 14 residues. Germline assignment: CDR1 LNHDA and CDR2 SQIVND (reference sequence). The CDR3 sequence: CASAGILNTGELFF. CDR3 DNA: TGTGCCAGTGCGGGGATACTGAACACCGGGGAGCTGTTTTTT.

This chain joins TRBV30 and TRBJ2-1; D is ambiguous. The CDR3 has 16 amino acids. Trimming shortened V by 5 bases and J by 7 bases, and 24 bases separated the two germline ends. The germline V gene has CDR1 GTSNPN and CDR2 SVGIG (reference sequence). The CDR3 protein is CAWGPSRPSTWNEQFF. The CDR3 DNA is TGTGCCTGGGGCCCCTCCCGTCCTTCTACTTGGAATGAGCAGTTCTTC.

This clone occurred once. The chain joins TRBV10-3 to TRBJ2-2; no firm D call. Germline CDR1 ENHRY, CDR2 SYGVKD. The CDR3 contains 12 residues. V gave up 5 bases and J gave up 3 bases, with 4 bases separating them. The CDR3 sequence is CAISLDTGELFF. In DNA, the CDR3 is TGTGCCATCAGTTTAGACACCGGGGAGCTGTTTTTT.

This clone has only a few counts. The gene calls are TRBV5-1 and TRBJ1-2, with 7 positions matching TRBD1. The CDR3 runs 15 residues. Per the germline V gene, CDR1 is SGHRS and CDR2 is YFSETQ. Unmatched junction bases numbered 6, after V lost 4 bases and J lost 0 bases. CDR3 in amino acids: CASSRDRSTNYGYTF. The CDR3 region has the DNA TGCGCCAGCAGCAGGGACAGATCCACTAACTATGGCTACACCTTC.

The count of this clone is one. The rearrangement uses TRBV7-9 and TRBJ1-1, with D possibly being TRBD1 (5 bases). From germline, CDR1 is SEHNR and CDR2 FQNEAQ (reference sequence). Between the trimmed V and J ends, which lost 1 base and 3 bases, there was a span of 9 bases. This CDR3 comprises 14 residues. The CDR3 DNA follows: TGTGCCAGCAGCTTAGGGATCAGGGACACTGAAGCTTTCTTT. Its translation is CASSLGIRDTEAFF. Drawing the rest from reference TRBV7-9 and TRBJ1-1, the complete variable domain is DTGVSQNPRHKITKRGQNVTFRCDPISEHNRLYWYRQTLGQGPEFLTYFQNEAQLEKSRLLSDRFSAERPKGSFSTLEIQRTEQGDSAMYLCASSLGIRDTEAFFGQGTRLTVV.

This CDR3 reads CASSSHRGGGTDTQYF. The CDR3 DNA is TGTGCCAGCAGCTCTCACCGGGGGGGCGGCACAGATACGCAGTATTTT. The rearrangement joins TRBV7-2 to TRBJ2-3; 8 bases map to TRBD2. Germline CDR1 SGHTA, CDR2 FQGNSA. J was trimmed by 1 base and V by 4 bases; bases with no gene match: 7. The CDR3 consists of 16 residues.

The CDR3 DNA is TGTGCCAGCATTTGGGGGAGCACAGATACGCAGTATTTT. Protein: CASIWGSTDTQYF. The chain has TRBV6-5 and TRBJ2-3, with D possibly being TRBD1 or TRBD2 (5 bases each). Germline V gene lookup returns CDR1 MNHEY and CDR2 SVGAGI. The CDR3 contains 13 residues. Trimming stripped 7 bases from V and 0 bases from J, with 8 bases between.

With respect to this clone: In the same sample, other DNA sequences code for this CDR3. This chain uses TRBV4-3 with TRBJ2-5, with D tentatively TRBD1 (6 bases). V lost 0 bases and J 5 bases, leaving 7 bases between the germline ends. Germline V CDR1 and CDR2: LGHNA, YSLEER. This CDR3 is 13 amino acids long. DNA of the CDR3: TGCGCCAGCAGCCAAGACAGGGGTGAGACCCAGTACTTC. This codes for CASSQDRGETQYF.

The J gene is TRBJ1-5, the V gene TRBV27; 11 bases agree with TRBD1. This CDR3 region has 15 residues. J gave up 6 bases and V 5 bases, and 6 bases lay outside the gene matches. Germline loops: CDR1 MNHEY, CDR2 SMNVEV (reference sequence). The CDR3 protein is CASSTVGTGGQPQHF. In DNA, the CDR3 is TGTGCCAGCAGTACCGTCGGGACAGGGGGTCAGCCCCAGCATTTT.

The chain has TRBV18 and TRBJ1-4, with D tentatively TRBD1 (6 bases). In germline, CDR1 is KGHSH, CDR2 LQKENI. Trimming pared 6 bases from V and 8 bases from J, leaving 16 bases between. The CDR3 loop spans 14 amino acids. The CDR3 DNA reads as TGTGCCAGCTCGCTCGGCAGGGGAGGCGAAAAACTGTTTTTT. It encodes CASSLGRGGEKLFF.

The chain has TRBV18 and TRBJ1-1; no firm D call. Trimming stripped 3 bases from V and 3 bases from J, with 11 bases between. This CDR3 has 14 residues. Germline CDR1 KGHSH, CDR2 LQKENI. This CDR3 is CASSPYGIDTEAFF. The CDR3 coding sequence is TGTGCCAGCTCACCTTATGGGATTGACACTGAAGCTTTCTTT.

The chain has TRBV15 and TRBJ1-1; possibly TRBD1 for D (6 bases). From germline, CDR1 is LNHNV and CDR2 YYDKDF (reference sequence). The CDR3 has 16 residues. Between the trimmed V and J ends, which lost 0 bases and 1 base, there was a span of 12 bases. CDR3 DNA sequence: TGTGCCACCAGCAGAGATAAGACGGGACAGAACACTGAAGCTTTCTTT. Its translation is CATSRDKTGQNTEAFF.

The gene calls are TRBV24-1 and TRBJ1-1; TRBD1 is a possible D gene (6 bases). CDR1 is KGHDR, CDR2 SFDVKD, per germline. CDR3 length: 13 amino acids. V gave up 3 bases and J gave up 10 bases, with 14 bases separating them. The DNA of the CDR3 is TGTGCCACCAGTGATCCCCGACAGGCCGGAGCTTTCTTT. As protein: CATSDPRQAGAFF.

This clone was observed a handful of times. The chain carries TRBV5-4 and TRBJ2-5; 7 bases agree with TRBD2. Germline CDR1 and CDR2: SGHNT and YYREEE (reference sequence). V shed 4 bases, J shed 1 base, and the junction held 4 bases outside the gene matches. This CDR3 spans 14 amino acids. The CDR3 region has the DNA TGTGCCAGCAGCCCGGCGGGGGTCCAAGAGACCCAGTACTTC. This codes for CASSPAGVQETQYF.

The chain employs TRBV7-2 and TRBJ1-3; unclear D gene. V lost 3 bases and J lost 10, with 13 bases in between. The CDR3 contains 13 residues. Germline V gives CDR1 SGHTA, CDR2 FQGNSA. CDR3 residues: CASSFLTVRTIYF. The CDR3 DNA follows: TGTGCCAGCAGCTTTTTAACGGTCCGGACCATATATTTT.

The chain uses TRBV4-1 and TRBJ2-5, with 11 bases matching TRBD2. V dropped 0 bases and J dropped 4; count of bases not matched to a gene: 4. The CDR3 totals 16 residues. CDR1 is MGHRA, CDR2 YSYEKL, per germline. The chain's CDR3 is CASSQERLAGGETQYF. The CDR3 DNA follows: TGCGCCAGCAGCCAAGAAAGGCTAGCGGGAGGAGAGACCCAGTACTTC.

The rearrangement joins TRBV4-3 to TRBJ2-1; D remains unclear. The germline V gene has CDR1 LGHNA and CDR2 YSLEER. The CDR3 extends over 14 amino acids. V lost 0 bases, J lost 7 bases, and 10 bases lay in between. The CDR3 sequence is CASSQDTSRNEQFF. The CDR3 region has the DNA TGCGCCAGCAGCCAAGATACGAGCCGGAATGAGCAGTTCTTC.

The chain uses TRBV27 and TRBJ2-7, with TRBD2 as a possible D gene (5 bases). Germline CDR1 and CDR2: MNHEY and SMNVEV (reference sequence). V gave up 8 bases and J gave up 0 bases, with 20 bases separating them. This CDR3 spans 16 amino acids. The CDR3 sequence: CASSFSGSGISYEQYF. CDR3 DNA: TGTGCCAGCTCCTTCTCTGGCTCGGGGATCTCCTACGAGCAGTACTTC.

This CDR3 reads CASSTFPYGYTF. The CDR3 DNA follows: TGTGCCAGCAGCACTTTCCCCTATGGCTACACCTTC. V is TRBV7-2 and J is TRBJ1-2; D call uncertain. The germline V gene encodes CDR1 SGHTA and CDR2 FQGNSA. V was shortened by 5 bases and J by 4 bases, with 8 bases between the two germline ends. The CDR3 consists of 12 residues.

The chain combines TRBV27 with TRBJ1-2; TRBD1 agrees at 9 bases. V lost 0 bases and J lost 8; bases outside the gene matches: 4. Germline values: CDR1 MNHEY, CDR2 SMNVEV (reference sequence). The CDR3 spans 14 residues. In nucleotides, the CDR3 is TGTGCCAGCAGTTTATCGGGGACAGGGACAGGCTACACCTTC. It encodes CASSLSGTGTGYTF.

This chain joins TRBV4-3 and TRBJ1-2; D may be TRBD1 (5 bases). This CDR3 has 15 residues. V gave up 1 base and J gave up 2 bases, with 11 bases separating them. CDR1 LGHNA and CDR2 YSLEER come from the germline V gene. CDR3 nucleotide sequence: TGCGCCAGCAGCCAAGTAAGGGGCGCAAACTATGGCTACACCTTC. Amino acids: CASSQVRGANYGYTF.

V usage is TRBV19 and J usage is TRBJ1-3; D not certain. V lost 3 bases to trimming and J lost 4 bases, with 13 bases between them. CDR1 is LNHDA, CDR2 SQIVND, per germline (reference sequence). This CDR3 has 15 residues. The CDR3: CASSIEGSKGNTIYF. CDR3 nucleotides: TGTGCCAGTAGTATCGAGGGCTCGAAAGGAAACACCATATATTTT. Full variable domain (missing parts from reference TRBV19 and TRBJ1-3): DGGITQSPKYLFRKEGQNVTLSCEQNLNHDAMYWYRQDPGQGLRLIYYSQIVNDFQKGDIAEGYSVSREKKESFPLTVTSAQKNPTAFYLCASSIEGSKGNTIYFGEGSWLTVV.

In its sample, this clone was seen once. J is TRBJ1-2 and V is TRBV29-1, with 8 bases that match TRBD1. Germline-derived CDR1 and CDR2 are SQVTM and ANQGSEA. Trimming at V came to 7 bases and at J to 7 bases, leaving 5 bases not matched to a gene. This CDR3 comprises 11 residues. The CDR3 is CSGTQGVGYTF. The CDR3 coding sequence is TGCAGCGGTACACAGGGGGTTGGCTACACCTTC.

With regard to this clone: A read error may account for a junction end that differs from germline. The chain links TRBV30 to TRBJ2-2; 10 bases fit TRBD2. CDR1 and CDR2 from the germline V gene are GTSNPN and SVGIG (reference sequence). This CDR3 region has 22 residues. CDR3 coding DNA: TGTGCATGGACAGACTTGTGGGGGCTAGCGGGAGTTGAATCCTCGGTTGCCGGGGAGCTGTTTTTT. It specifies CAWTDLWGLAGVESSVAGELFF.

The chain carries TRBV5-6 and TRBJ2-7; D perhaps matches TRBD1 (5 bases). V lost 0 bases and J 2 bases, leaving 15 bases between the germline ends. This CDR3 is built from 16 residues. Looked up from germline, CDR1 is SGHDT and CDR2 is YYEEEE. The CDR3 DNA sequence: TGTGCCAGCAGCTTGGTTTGGCAGGGTGCAACCTACGAGCAGTACTTC. This translates into CASSLVWQGATYEQYF.

A single count supports this clone. V and J are TRBV30 and TRBJ2-3; the D gene is possibly TRBD1 (5 bases). The CDR3 has 16 residues. CDR1 GTSNPN and CDR2 SVGIG come from the germline V gene (reference sequence). Trimming stripped 4 bases from V and 3 bases from J, with 20 bases between. DNA for the CDR3: TGTGCCTGGATAGAAGGGGTCGGTCAAGGGACAGATACGCAGTATTTT. Residues: CAWIEGVGQGTDTQYF.

V gene TRBV30 combines with J gene TRBJ2-1; TRBD2 aligns across 11 bases. Germline loops: CDR1 GTSNPN, CDR2 SVGIG (reference sequence). The V and J ends lost 4 bases and 7 bases, in that order; junction bases with no gene match: 6. The CDR3 has 14 residues. The CDR3 coding sequence is TGTGCCTGGAAGACTAGCGGGAATAAAAATGAGCAGTTCTTC. This sequence encodes CAWKTSGNKNEQFF.